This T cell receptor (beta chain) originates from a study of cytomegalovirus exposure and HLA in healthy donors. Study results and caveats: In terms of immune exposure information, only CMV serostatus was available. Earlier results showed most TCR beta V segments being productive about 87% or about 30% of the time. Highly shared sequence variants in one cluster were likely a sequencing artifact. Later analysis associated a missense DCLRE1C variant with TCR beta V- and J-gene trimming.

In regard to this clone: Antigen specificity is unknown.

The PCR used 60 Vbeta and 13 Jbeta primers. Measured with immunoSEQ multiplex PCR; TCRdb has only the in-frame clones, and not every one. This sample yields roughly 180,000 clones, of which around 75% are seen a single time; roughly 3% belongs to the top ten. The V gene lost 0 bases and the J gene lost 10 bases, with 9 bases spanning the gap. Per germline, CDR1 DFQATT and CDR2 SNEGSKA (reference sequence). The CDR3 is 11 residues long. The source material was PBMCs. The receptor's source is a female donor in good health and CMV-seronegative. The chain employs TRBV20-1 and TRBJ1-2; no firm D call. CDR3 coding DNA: TGCAGTGCTAGAGATCCACCGGTCTACACCTTC. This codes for CSARDPPVYTF.